This is a list of T cell receptor beta chains from one sample in a study of cytotoxic CD8 clonotypes in ibrutinib-treated CLL. The repertoire was sequenced with immunoSEQ multiplex PCR; TCRdb's copy has only in-frame clones and lacks some. The sample holds approximately 330,000 clones, just under 80% seen once. The input for sequencing was PBMCs, taken before ibrutinib treatment. The receptor set was obtained from a human donor with chronic lymphocytic leukemia. Each CDR3 is given with its conserved first and last residue. A D gene is named only where the DNA matches it firmly. A row's size may be missing; if present it is once, few, many or a size class.

TRBV28,TRBD1,TRBJ2-7,-,CASSTGGVLVDEQYF,TGTGCCAGCTCTACAGGGGGTGTGCTAGTCGACGAGCAGTACTTC
TRBV5-6,-,TRBJ1-2,few,CASSLGRVGSYTF,TGTGCCAGCAGCTTGGGCAGGGTGGGAAGCTACACCTTC
TRBV30,TRBD1,TRBJ1-2,-,CAWSFGGQGYGYTF,TGTGCCTGGAGTTTTGGGGGACAGGGGTATGGCTACACCTTC
TRBV5-1,TRBD2,TRBJ2-1,-,CASSHGTSVYNEQFF,TGCGCCAGCAGCCACGGGACTAGCGTCTACAATGAGCAGTTCTTC
TRBV29-1,-,TRBJ1-2,-,CSGFEGSYGYTF,TGCAGCGGATTCGAGGGAAGCTATGGCTACACCTTC
TRBV9,-,TRBJ2-2,few,CASSVEVGAGELFF,TGTGCCAGCAGCGTAGAAGTTGGCGCCGGGGAGCTGTTTTTT
TRBV7-8,TRBD2,TRBJ2-5,-,CASSLTSGTAQETQYF,TGTGCCAGCAGCTTAACTAGCGGAACGGCACAAGAGACCCAGTACTTC
TRBV11-2,-,TRBJ2-2,-,CASSPSAQIGELFF,TGTGCCAGCAGCCCCAGCGCCCAAATCGGGGAGCTGTTTTTT
TRBV6-6,TRBD2,TRBJ2-7,-,CATKSGEPSEQYF,TGTGCCACCAAAAGCGGGGAGCCCTCCGAGCAGTACTTC
TRBV27,TRBD2,TRBJ2-1,-,CASSLSASGYNEQFF,TGTGCCAGCAGTTTATCGGCTAGCGGGTACAATGAGCAGTTCTTC
TRBV18,TRBD2,TRBJ2-7,-,CASSLVPGLVTYEQYF,TGTGCCAGCTCACTCGTCCCGGGACTAGTTACCTACGAGCAGTACTTC
TRBV5-1,-,TRBJ1-1,-,CASSFSPQGLGTEAFF,TGCGCCAGCAGCTTCTCCCCACAGGGCCTGGGCACTGAAGCTTTCTTT
TRBV9,-,TRBJ1-2,-,CASSVGITGYGYTF,TGTGCCAGCAGCGTAGGCATCACAGGCTATGGCTACACCTTC
TRBV5-4,TRBD1,TRBJ2-6,-,CASSTGLQGATVGANVLTF,TGTGCCAGCAGCACGGGCCTTCAGGGGGCAACTGTGGGGGCCAACGTCCTGACTTTC
TRBV16,-,TRBJ2-3,few,CASSQSSADGQSTDTQYF,TGTGCCAGCAGCCAATCATCGGCCGACGGACAGAGCACAGATACGCAGTATTTT
TRBV27,TRBD1,TRBJ2-7,-,CASSLGTGISYEQYF,TGTGCCAGCAGTTTGGGGACAGGAATCTCCTACGAGCAGTACTTC
TRBV7-9,TRBD2,TRBJ2-7,-,CASSSTSQTSGSPTYEQYF,TGTGCCAGCAGCTCGACTTCCCAGACTAGCGGAAGCCCTACCTACGAGCAGTACTTC
TRBV29-1,-,TRBJ1-2,few,CSVEVQGDRYGYTF,TGCAGCGTTGAAGTTCAAGGGGATCGCTATGGCTACACCTTC
TRBV10-2,-,TRBJ1-5,-,CASALRDQPQHF,TGCGCCAGCGCACTCCGGGATCAGCCCCAGCATTTT
TRBV9,-,TRBJ2-2,once,CASSLNIDPIADPNTGELFF,TGTGCCAGCAGCCTTAATATCGATCCTATAGCGGACCCGAACACCGGGGAGCTGTTTTTT
TRBV11-2,-,TRBJ1-4,-,CASSLAHNEKLFF,TGTGCCAGCAGCTTAGCCCATAATGAAAAACTGTTTTTT
TRBV5-4,-,TRBJ2-5,few,CASRTKGGETQYF,TGTGCCAGCAGGACCAAGGGGGGAGAGACCCAGTACTTC
TRBV5-1,-,TRBJ1-5,-,CASSLEGRGQPQHF,TGCGCCAGCAGCTTGGAGGGGAGAGGGCAGCCCCAGCATTTT
TRBV20-1,-,TRBJ1-3,once,CSAIHPTELYF,TGCAGTGCTATCCACCCCACCGAACTATATTTT
TRBV5-1,TRBD2,TRBJ2-7,-,CASTQAGPTYEQYF,TGCGCCAGCACCCAAGCGGGGCCCACCTACGAGCAGTACTTC
TRBV5-6,TRBD1,TRBJ2-7,-,CASSLGQGAIYEQYF,TGTGCCAGCAGCTTGGGGCAGGGGGCAATATACGAGCAGTACTTC
TRBV2,TRBD1,TRBJ2-3,-,CASVWDRGPDTQYF,TGTGCCAGCGTTTGGGACAGGGGCCCAGATACGCAGTATTTT
TRBV11-3,TRBD1,TRBJ2-1,few,CASSDDRAITHNEQFF,TGTGCCAGCAGCGATGACAGGGCGATAACCCACAATGAGCAGTTCTTC
TRBV4-2,TRBD2,TRBJ2-1,-,CASSQETSGAYNEQFF,TGTGCCAGCAGCCAAGAGACTAGCGGAGCTTACAATGAGCAGTTCTTC
TRBV27,-,TRBJ2-7,-,CASSSAGRTYEQYF,TGTGCCAGCAGTTCCGCAGGGCGGACCTACGAGCAGTACTTC
TRBV6-1,-,TRBJ1-2,few,CASSEPDYGYTF,TGTGCCAGCAGTGAACCCGACTATGGCTACACCTTC
TRBV7-9,-,TRBJ1-1,-,CASKENTEAFF,TGTGCCAGCAAGGAGAACACTGAAGCTTTCTTT
TRBV4-1,-,TRBJ1-1,-,CASSHPWTENTEAFF,TGCGCCAGCAGCCACCCCTGGACAGAAAACACTGAAGCTTTCTTT
TRBV6-1,TRBD2,TRBJ2-7,-,CASSAARSGRAREQYF,TGTGCCAGCAGTGCGGCCCGAAGCGGGAGGGCCCGTGAGCAGTACTTC
TRBV10-3,-,TRBJ2-7,few,CAISASGTFLEQYF,TGTGCCATCAGTGCTTCCGGGACATTCCTCGAGCAGTACTTC
TRBV7-9,TRBD1,TRBJ1-1,-,CASSLRQGVDTEAFF,TGTGCCAGCAGTCTCCGACAGGGTGTAGACACTGAAGCTTTCTTT
TRBV11-3,TRBD2,TRBJ2-3,few,CASSWGLAASTDTQYF,TGTGCCAGCAGCTGGGGACTAGCGGCTAGCACAGATACGCAGTATTTT
TRBV7-2,-,TRBJ2-7,-,CASSLNLLAEPYEQYF,TGTGCCAGCAGCTTAAATCTTCTCGCGGAGCCGTACGAGCAGTACTTC
TRBV28,TRBD2,TRBJ2-4,-,CASRLAGDGGKNIQYF,TGTGCCTCCAGACTAGCGGGAGACGGGGGCAAAAACATTCAGTACTTC
TRBV2,-,TRBJ2-2,few,CASSRTRTNTGELFF,TGTGCCAGCAGTCGGACTCGGACGAACACCGGGGAGCTGTTTTTT